This T cell receptor (beta chain) was captured by sequencing in a study of T cell responses to AZD1222 COVID-19 vaccine. About the study: Investigators merged groups given second doses at roughly 4 or roughly 12 weeks. Study-level findings and limits: Within unmutated variant regions lay the reported targets of nearly half of spike-specific TCRs. Spike-specific TCR breadth rose after two AZD1222 doses, and depth rose as well.

This clone occurred once. Antigen: not known. The same CDR3 also results from other DNA sequences found in this sample. V lost 0 bases, J lost 2 bases, and 8 bases lay in between. This CDR3 region has 15 residues. Germline V gene lookup returns CDR1 MNHEY and CDR2 SVGAGI. TCRdb keeps only in-frame clones here, not all; method: immunoSEQ multiplex PCR. The sample holds about 110,000 clones, 85% to 90% seen once. This receptor was taken from an adult in good health. The source material was peripheral blood, sampled on day 0 of AZD1222 vaccination. The V gene is TRBV6-5, the J gene TRBJ1-5, with D perhaps TRBD1 (5 bases). The CDR3 DNA reads as TGTGCCAGCAGTTACTCCGGGACGGGCAATCAGCCCCAGCATTTT. Translating gives CASSYSGTGNQPQHF.